These 26 T cell receptor beta chains were sequenced from one sample in a study of cytomegalovirus exposure and HLA in healthy donors. In the PCR, 60 Vbeta and 13 Jbeta primers were used. Clones were read by immunoSEQ multiplex PCR, and TCRdb kept only the in-frame ones, dropping some. The repertoire holds around 130,000 clones, around 71% seen once, with 2.6% in the top ten. The specimen was PBMCs. The receptors stem from a woman in her sixties in good health and CMV-seropositive.

The chain joins TRBV7-3 to TRBJ2-3, with a weak D call TRBD2 (6 bases). V lost 5 bases to trimming and J lost 4 bases, with 16 bases between them. CDR3 size: 15 residues. Per the germline V gene, CDR1 is SGHTA and CDR2 is FQGTGA. CDR3 in amino acids: CASSLGLPSADTQYF. The CDR3 bases are TGTGCCAGCAGCCTGGGACTGCCCTCAGCAGATACGCAGTATTTT.

This clone has just a few counts. The V and J genes are TRBV7-3 and TRBJ2-1; D possibly corresponds to TRBD2 (7 bases). The CDR3 loop spans 17 amino acids. Per the germline V gene, CDR1 is SGHTA and CDR2 is FQGTGA. V gave up 4 bases and J gave up 6 bases, with 22 bases separating them. CDR3 coding DNA: TGTGCCAGCAGCTCTCGTCCCCCCAGGGAGGGGGGCAATGAGCAGTTCTTC. It specifies CASSSRPPREGGNEQFF.

The V gene is TRBV5-8, the J gene TRBJ1-5, with D possibly matching TRBD1 (6 bases). Germline CDR1 SGHTS, CDR2 YDEGEE. The CDR3 is 15 residues long. The V and J ends lost 4 bases and 4 bases respectively, with 15 bases between them. The CDR3 sequence: CASSLWGGGNQPQHF. CDR3 coding DNA: TGTGCCAGCAGCCTGTGGGGGGGCGGAAATCAGCCCCAGCATTTT.

The chain is built from TRBV5-1 and TRBJ2-7; tentatively, D is TRBD2 (5 bases). CDR1 is SGHRS and CDR2 is YFSETQ in the germline V gene. V gave up 0 bases and J gave up 3 bases, with 10 bases separating them. CDR3 size: 14 residues. CDR3 DNA sequence: TGCGCCAGCAGCTTGGCGGGATTCGGCTACGAGCAGTACTTC. Translation gives CASSLAGFGYEQYF.

The chain joins TRBV7-2 to TRBJ1-5; 8 bases match TRBD1. Trimming removed 5 bases from V and 10 bases from J; junction bases left unmatched: 16. The CDR3 is 16 amino acids. Germline CDR1 is SGHTA and CDR2 is FQGNSA. CDR3 sequence reads: CASSGPGQALSGPQHF. The CDR3 bases are TGTGCCAGCAGCGGACCGGGACAGGCCTTATCGGGCCCCCAGCATTTT.

The chain uses TRBV6-5 and TRBJ2-7; D possibly corresponds to TRBD1 (5 bases). Germline V gene lookup returns CDR1 MNHEY and CDR2 SVGAGI. Trimming removed 5 bases at V and 4 bases at J, with 9 bases between. The CDR3 spans 12 residues. The CDR3 region is CASSTRAYEQYF. CDR3 bases: TGTGCCAGCAGTACCAGGGCTTACGAGCAGTACTTC.

The chain has TRBV2 and TRBJ2-7, with TRBD2 as a possible D gene (5 bases). V was pared by 6 bases and J by 3 bases, with 21 bases between. This CDR3 region has 16 residues. Looked up from germline, CDR1 is SNHLY and CDR2 is FYNNEI. CDR3 in amino acids: CASRPPERGWNYEQYF. CDR3 sequence (DNA): TGTGCCAGCAGACCCCCCGAGAGAGGGTGGAACTACGAGCAGTACTTC.

V and J are TRBV10-1 and TRBJ1-5; maybe TRBD1 (6 bases). Germline lookup yields CDR1 WNHNN and CDR2 SYGVQD (reference sequence). The CDR3 is 13 amino acids. V was cut by 8 bases and J by 3 bases, with 11 bases left in between. In DNA form, the CDR3 reads TGCGCCAGCTCCGGACAGATCAATCAGCCCCAGCATTTT. Its translation is CASSGQINQPQHF.

The sample holds a few counts of this clone. The V call is TRBV23-1, the J call TRBJ1-3; 10 bases match TRBD1. TRBV23-1 is classed as an ORF, of uncertain function. Trimming at V came to 0 bases and at J to 4 bases, leaving 6 bases not matched to a gene. CDR3 length: 17 residues. The CDR3 protein is CASSQSRDRGSGNTIYF. For the CDR3, the DNA is TGCGCCAGCAGTCAATCGAGGGACAGGGGTTCCGGAAACACCATATATTTT.

The rearrangement joins TRBV19 to TRBJ2-3, with 8 bases matching TRBD2. Trimming took 6 bases from V and 2 from J; bases not matched to a gene: 4. Per the germline V gene, CDR1 is LNHDA and CDR2 is SQIVND (reference sequence). The CDR3 is made up of 14 amino acids. CDR3 residues: CASSLAGNTDTQYF. DNA for the CDR3: TGTGCCAGTAGCTTAGCGGGGAACACAGATACGCAGTATTTT.

The rearrangement links TRBV5-8 to TRBJ1-2; the D is unclear. CDR3 length equals 15 residues. V lost 4 bases and J 3 bases, leaving 16 bases between the germline ends. Germline-derived CDR1 and CDR2 are SGHTS and YDEGEE. CDR3 in amino acids: CASSGGPPRDYGYTF. In nucleotides, the CDR3 is TGTGCCAGCAGCGGTGGGCCTCCGAGGGACTATGGCTACACCTTC.

Comments on this clone: Other DNA sequences of this sample code for an identical CDR3. V gene TRBV5-1 combines with J gene TRBJ1-3; no reliable D call. The V gene lost 2 bases and the J gene lost 0 bases, with 9 bases spanning the gap. There are 15 residues in the CDR3. CDR1 is SGHRS and CDR2 is YFSETQ in the germline V gene. As DNA, the CDR3 is TGCGCCAGCAGCTTTGGAGGCAGCTCTGGAAACACCATATATTTT. Translating gives CASSFGGSSGNTIYF. The full variable domain, in which reference TRBV5-1 and TRBJ1-3 provide the parts outside the CDR3, is KAGVTQTPRYLIKTRGQQVTLSCSPISGHRSVSWYQQTPGQGLQFLFEYFSETQRNKGNFPGRFSGRQFSNSRSEMNVSTLELGDSALYLCASSFGGSSGNTIYFGEGSWLTVV.

The rearrangement joins TRBV5-1 to TRBJ2-1; 10 nucleotides align to TRBD1. This CDR3 has 15 amino acids. After removal of 4 bases from V and 2 bases from J, the junction contained 3 bases not matched to a gene. Germline V gives CDR1 SGHRS, CDR2 YFSETQ. CDR3 sequence reads: CASSHGQGAYNEQFF. The CDR3 DNA follows: TGCGCCAGCAGCCACGGACAGGGGGCCTACAATGAGCAGTTCTTC.

The CDR3: CASSVGTGGSSYNEQFF. For the CDR3, the DNA is TGTGCCAGCAGCGTAGGCACAGGGGGGAGTTCCTACAATGAGCAGTTCTTC. This chain connects TRBV9 to TRBJ2-1, with 8 bases aligning to TRBD1. With V trimmed by 0 bases and J by 1 base, 6 bases remained unmatched. The germline CDR1 and CDR2 sequences are SGDLS and YYNGEE. The CDR3 sequence is 17 residues long.

This clone has only a few counts. The CDR3 region is CASSLDGSGNTIYF. The DNA of the CDR3 is TGCGCCAGCAGCCTGGACGGCTCTGGAAACACCATATATTTT. V and J are TRBV5-1 and TRBJ1-3; no clear D. Germline V lookup: CDR1 SGHRS, CDR2 YFSETQ. Deletions cut 4 bases from V and 0 bases from J, with 8 bases between. The CDR3 contains 14 residues.

The chain has TRBV10-1 and TRBJ1-1, with 7 bases that match TRBD1. This CDR3 contains 13 residues. CDR1 is WNHNN and CDR2 is SYGVQD in the germline V gene (reference sequence). V lost 6 bases, J lost 0 bases, and 1 base stayed unmatched. This chain's CDR3 is CASSQGVNTEAFF. The CDR3 DNA sequence: TGCGCCAGCAGCCAGGGGGTGAACACTGAAGCTTTCTTT.

This clone was seen once. The V call is TRBV7-9, the J call TRBJ1-2; no reliable D call. V was cut by 3 bases and J by 8 bases, with 16 bases left in between. CDR1 SEHNR and CDR2 FQNEAQ come from the germline V gene (reference sequence). The CDR3 contains 14 residues. The DNA of the CDR3 is TGTGCCAGCAGCTTCCCTGTTCTGACGGGAGGCTACACCTTC. Amino acid sequence: CASSFPVLTGGYTF.

The chain couples TRBV19 to TRBJ2-2; 7 bases agree with TRBD1. Trimming at V came to 2 bases and at J to 3 bases, leaving 6 bases not matched to a gene. CDR1 LNHDA and CDR2 SQIVND come from the germline V gene (reference sequence). The CDR3 has 16 amino acids. CDR3 coding DNA: TGTGCCAGTAGTATAATCGGGACAGCTCACACCGGGGAGCTGTTTTTT. Translated: CASSIIGTAHTGELFF.

CDR3 coding DNA: TGTGCCAGTGCGCCGGGACAGGGCCACTACGAGCAGTACTTC. This codes for CASAPGQGHYEQYF. The chain employs TRBV6-5 and TRBJ2-7, with 9 bases fitting TRBD1. V dropped 9 bases and J dropped 3; count of bases not matched to a gene: 9. CDR1 is MNHEY, CDR2 SVGAGI, per germline. CDR3 length equals 14 residues.

The chain uses TRBV2 and TRBJ1-3; D unresolved. Trimming left V 7 bases short and J 4 bases short, with 8 bases between. This CDR3 has 12 residues. CDR1 and CDR2 (germline): SNHLY, FYNNEI. CDR3 sequence: CASTGLGNTIYF. The CDR3, as DNA: TGTGCCAGCACAGGACTAGGAAACACCATATATTTT.

The rearrangement joins TRBV2 to TRBJ1-1; 7 positions match TRBD1. The junction had 9 bases not matched to a gene; V was cut back by 7 bases and J by 4 bases. The length of the CDR3 is 14 residues. The germline V gene has CDR1 SNHLY and CDR2 FYNNEI. The DNA of the CDR3 is TGTGCCAGCACTGGAGGGGGCAGGGTCACTGAAGCTTTCTTT. Translated: CASTGGGRVTEAFF.

Comment on this clone: A junction boundary mismatches the germline segment, possibly from a read error. The gene calls are TRBV6-5 and TRBJ2-7; D is uncertain. Looked up from germline, CDR1 is MNHEY and CDR2 is SVGAGI. The CDR3 length is 15 residues. The CDR3 is CASNYSIEQSYEQYF. In nucleotides, the CDR3 is TGTGCCAGCAATTACTCGATCGAACAGTCCTACGAGCAGTACTTC.

CDR3 coding DNA: TGTGCCAGCTCCCCGACTAGCGGGGGGAGGGAGACCCAGTACTTC. Protein sequence: CASSPTSGGRETQYF. V and J are TRBV2 and TRBJ2-5; 13 bases fit TRBD2. Per the germline V gene, CDR1 is SNHLY and CDR2 is FYNNEI. The junction had 8 bases not matched to a gene; V was cut back by 8 bases and J by 5 bases. The CDR3 is made up of 15 amino acids.

This clone has a single count. The J gene is TRBJ2-5, the V gene TRBV6-1; TRBD1 is a possible D gene (6 bases). The CDR3 contains 15 residues. With 6 bases removed from V and 8 bases from J, the gap between germline ends came to 22 bases. Germline CDR1 and CDR2: MNHNS and SASEGT. The CDR3 protein is CASSDPGQNVGTQYF. The CDR3 nucleotides read TGTGCCAGCAGCGACCCGGGACAAAATGTTGGAACCCAGTACTTC.

V is TRBV9 and J is TRBJ2-1, with 7 bases identical to TRBD2. Trimming removed 7 bases from V and 8 bases from J; junction bases left unmatched: 9. This CDR3 region has 13 residues. Germline V gene data show CDR1 as SGDLS and CDR2 as YYNGEE. CDR3 sequence (DNA): TGTGCCAGCGCGAGGGGAGGGATCGATGAGCAGTTCTTC. Translating it yields CASARGGIDEQFF.

The chain employs TRBV6-1 and TRBJ2-4; 10 positions match TRBD1. Looked up from germline, CDR1 is MNHNS and CDR2 is SASEGT. V lost 0 bases to trimming and J lost 0 bases; unmatched junction nucleotides: 8. The CDR3 is 19 amino acids. CDR3 coding DNA: TGTGCCAGCAGTGAAGCAGGAAGGGGACAGGGGTTAGCCAAAAACATTCAGTACTTC. Its protein is CASSEAGRGQGLAKNIQYF.